Listed below are T cell receptor beta chains from one sample, sequenced in a study of CD8+CD57+ T cells in acquired aplastic anemia. TCRdb recomputed calls from the reads with MiXCR, one row per CDR3 protein. This table holds more than 150,000 distinct CDR3 sequences, less than 60% found once. Sample: sorted CD4+, CD8+, or CD8+CD57+ T cells (not recorded which) from PBMCs. The receptors stem from a human donor with aplastic anemia. CDR3s include the opening cysteine and the closing phenylalanine or tryptophan. D genes are given only for firm matches. The size field is filled for only some rows; it gives once, few, many or a size class.

>NA|NA|TRBJ1-3|TRBV5-1
CASSLGQSGNTIYF
TGCGCCAGCAGCTTGGGGCAGTCCGGAAACACCATATATTTT
>NA|NA|TRBJ1-2|TRBV14
CASSQRQGTGYTF
TGTGCCAGCAGCCAACGGCAGGGAACTGGCTACACCTTC
>NA|NA|TRBJ1-2|TRBV25-1
CASSFSSGHYGYTF
TGTGCCAGCAGCTTCTCTTCGGGACACTATGGCTACACCTTC
>NA|many|TRBJ2-7|TRBV20-1
CSASPGSNYEQYF
TGCAGTGCCTCCCCGGGATCGAACTACGAGCAGTACTTC
>TRBD1|many|TRBJ1-4|TRBV5-1
CASSFQGEANEKLFF
TGCGCCAGCAGCTTCCAGGGGGAAGCTAATGAAAAACTGTTTTTT
>TRBD2|NA|TRBJ2-5|TRBV2
CASSDTSEQETQYF
TGTGCCAGCAGTGACACTAGCGAGCAAGAGACCCAGTACTTC
>TRBD2|NA|TRBJ2-3|TRBV20-1
CSAGLAGGFVTDTQYF
TGCAGTGCTGGACTAGCGGGGGGCTTTGTCACAGATACGCAGTATTTT
>NA|many|TRBJ2-3|TRBV7-6
CASSLGGSTSSDTQYF
TGTGCCAGCAGCTTAGGCGGCAGCACTTCGTCGGATACGCAGTATTTT
>NA|few|TRBJ2-3|TRBV20-1
CGARDPGRNKGTDTQYF
TGCGGTGCTAGAGATCCGGGGCGGAATAAGGGCACAGATACGCAGTATTTT
>TRBD2|many|TRBJ2-1|TRBV24-1
CATSDFSGSTYNEQFF
TGTGCCACCAGTGATTTTAGCGGGAGCACCTACAATGAGCAGTTCTTC
>NA|many|TRBJ2-7|TRBV20-1
CSASNPLSPDEQYF
TGCAGTGCTAGTAATCCCTTGAGCCCGGACGAGCAGTACTTC
>NA|many|TRBJ2-2|TRBV7-3
CASSLSPGDTGELFF
TGTGCCAGCAGCTTAAGTCCAGGAGACACCGGGGAGCTGTTTTTT
>NA|NA|TRBJ2-7|TRBV7-9
CASSFGSSSSYEQYF
TGTGCCAGTAGCTTCGGGAGTTCCTCCTCCTACGAGCAGTACTTC
>NA|NA|TRBJ1-2|TRBV5-1
CASSPPQGQGYTF
TGCGCCAGCAGCCCCCCGCAGGGACAAGGCTACACCTTC
>NA|many|TRBJ2-3|TRBV24-1
CATSDLKSTDTQYF
TGTGCCACCAGTGATTTAAAAAGCACAGATACGCAGTATTTT
>TRBD2|NA|TRBJ2-7|TRBV29-1
CSATGGDFSYEQYF
TGCAGCGCCACGGGGGGGGACTTCTCATACGAGCAGTACTTC
>TRBD2|NA|TRBJ2-2|TRBV15
CATSSLAGTNTGELFF
TGTGCCACCAGCAGCTTAGCGGGGACCAACACCGGGGAGCTGTTTTTT
>TRBD2|NA|TRBJ2-2|TRBV5-1
CASSGYGGDSGELFF
TGCGCCAGCAGCGGCTACGGGGGGGATTCCGGGGAGCTGTTTTTT
>TRBD1|few|TRBJ1-4|TRBV6-1
CASSRDRGRAEKLFF
TGTGCCAGCAGCCGGGACAGGGGGCGAGCCGAAAAACTGTTTTTT
>TRBD1|many|TRBJ1-1|TRBV11-2
CASSLRTGAEAFF
TGTGCCAGCAGCTTACGGACAGGGGCTGAAGCTTTCTTT
>NA|many|TRBJ2-5|TRBV24-1
CATSDVGNQETQYF
TGTGCCACCAGTGATGTGGGGAACCAAGAGACCCAGTACTTC
>NA|NA|TRBJ1-6|TRBV6-1
CASSEIGDGSPLHF
TGTGCCAGCAGTGAAATAGGGGATGGTTCACCCCTCCACTTT
>NA|NA|TRBJ2-7|TRBV5-4
CASSWDPAYEQYF
TGTGCCAGCAGTTGGGACCCCGCTTACGAGCAGTACTTC
>NA|few|TRBJ2-7|TRBV4-2
CASSQKDTDYEQYF
TGTGCCAGCAGCCAAAAGGACACTGACTACGAGCAGTACTTC
>NA|NA|TRBJ1-6|TRBV20-1
CSARDLEGSPLHF
TGCAGTGCTAGAGATTTGGAGGGTTCACCCCTCCACTTT
>TRBD1|NA|TRBJ1-5|TRBV11-1
CASSSTRQGEIQPQHF
TGTGCCAGCAGCTCGACTAGACAGGGGGAAATTCAGCCCCAGCATTTT
>NA|NA|TRBJ1-6|TRBV5-6
CASSLGLGNSPLHF
TGTGCCAGCAGCTTGGGACTCGGCAATTCACCCCTCCACTTT
>NA|NA|TRBJ2-3|TRBV7-9
CASSSGRPDTQYF
TGTGCCAGCAGCTCGGGGAGGCCAGATACGCAGTATTTT
>NA|many|TRBJ2-1|TRBV20-1
CSAISGGGYNEQFF
TGCAGTGCCATTAGCGGAGGGGGCTACAATGAGCAGTTCTTC
>TRBD1|many|TRBJ2-5|TRBV7-7
CASSLATGSGETQYF
TGTGCTAGCAGCTTGGCGACAGGGTCGGGAGAGACCCAGTACTTC
>NA|NA|TRBJ2-2|TRBV19
CASSIVDTGELFF
TGTGCCAGTAGTATAGTGGACACCGGGGAGCTGTTTTTT
>TRBD2|many|TRBJ2-5|TRBV5-1
CASRTSGRRQETQYF
TGCGCCAGCAGAACTAGCGGGAGGAGGCAAGAGACCCAGTACTTC
>TRBD1|NA|TRBJ1-6|TRBV19
CASRYGTGKSQVLNSPLHF
TGTGCCAGTAGATACGGGACAGGGAAGTCTCAAGTCCTCAATTCACCCCTCCACTTT
>TRBD1|many|TRBJ2-5|TRBV6-1
CASRGDSSETQYF
TGTGCCAGCAGGGGGGACAGCTCAGAGACCCAGTACTTC
>NA|few|TRBJ1-1|TRBV19
CASSIGWTEAFF
TGTGCCAGTAGTATAGGGTGGACTGAAGCTTTCTTT
>NA|NA|TRBJ2-1|TRBV5-4
CASSLAGSSQEQFF
TGTGCCAGCAGCTTGGCCGGCTCGTCCCAGGAGCAGTTCTTC
>NA|many|TRBJ2-3|TRBV4-2
CASSRPPGTGDTDTQYF
TGTGCCAGCAGCCGACCCCCCGGGACCGGGGACACAGATACGCAGTATTTT
>TRBD1|few|TRBJ1-1|TRBV2
CASSVQTGEGTEAFF
TGTGCCAGCAGTGTCCAGACAGGGGAGGGCACTGAAGCTTTCTTT
>NA|NA|TRBJ1-2|TRBV2
CASSGSLQVSGYTF
TGTGCCAGCAGTGGAAGCTTACAGGTATCTGGCTACACCTTC
>NA|NA|TRBJ2-7|TRBV12-3/TRBV12-4
CASSFSGFNEQYF
TGTGCCAGCAGTTTTTCAGGGTTCAACGAGCAGTACTTC
>NA|NA|TRBJ2-1|TRBV29-1
CSVGRADNEQFF
TGCAGCGTTGGTCGGGCCGACAATGAGCAGTTCTTC
>NA|many|TRBJ1-2|TRBV24-1
CATSDSNSYGYTF
TGTGCCACCAGTGATTCAAACAGCTATGGCTACACCTTC
>TRBD1|NA|TRBJ1-5|TRBV9
CASSVGTGRSDQPQHF
TGTGCCAGCAGCGTAGGGACAGGAAGGAGTGATCAGCCCCAGCATTTT
>NA|once|TRBJ1-2|TRBV10-2
CASRKDRPNYGYTF
TGCGCCAGCAGAAAGGACCGGCCTAACTATGGCTACACCTTC
>NA|few|TRBJ1-4|TRBV19
CASTPDGYEKLFF
TGTGCCAGTACCCCGGACGGCTATGAAAAACTGTTTTTT
>TRBD2|NA|TRBJ2-5|TRBV7-2
CASSVRRGVETQYF
TGTGCCAGCAGTGTAAGACGGGGGGTAGAGACCCAGTACTTC
>NA|many|TRBJ2-1|TRBV9
CASSVSLGEQFF
TGTGCCAGCAGCGTTTCACTCGGGGAGCAGTTCTTC
>NA|NA|TRBJ2-5|TRBV20-1
CSARPPNQETQYF
TGCAGTGCTAGACCGCCGAATCAAGAGACCCAGTACTTC
>NA|NA|TRBJ1-2|TRBV7-3
CASSLTLGGYGYTF
TGTGCCAGCAGCTTAACTCTCGGAGGTTATGGCTACACCTTC
>NA|NA|TRBJ2-7|TRBV5-4
CASSLGRQYEQYF
TGTGCCAGCAGCTTGGGAAGGCAGTACGAGCAGTACTTC
>NA|NA|TRBJ2-1|TRBV11-2
CATRQGSSYNEQFF
TGTGCCACCAGGCAGGGGAGCTCCTACAATGAGCAGTTCTTC
>NA|many|TRBJ2-7|TRBV7-2
CASSLDVRPEQYF
TGTGCCAGCAGCTTAGATGTCAGGCCCGAGCAGTACTTC
>TRBD1|few|TRBJ1-5|TRBV12-3/TRBV12-4
CASSPDRGIVPQHF
TGTGCCAGCAGTCCGGACAGGGGGATTGTGCCCCAGCATTTT
>NA|many|TRBJ1-1|TRBV19
CASTPQGPNTEAFF
TGTGCCAGTACCCCACAGGGTCCCAACACTGAAGCTTTCTTT
>TRBD1|NA|TRBJ2-2|TRBV29-1
CSVGTGGDTGELFF
TGCAGCGTTGGTACAGGGGGAGACACCGGGGAGCTGTTTTTT